Below, 30 T cell receptor beta chains from the same sample are listed, as sequenced in a study of T-cell reconstitution after alpha-beta-depleted transplantation in children. Unique molecular identifiers were built into the TCRbeta library. A single record per CDR3 protein comes from TCRdb applying MiXCR to the PCR reads. The data hold hundreds of thousands of distinct CDR3 sequences, with roughly 17% observed a single time. The sample consisted of PBMCs, mostly from graft donor cells, taken 360 days after TCRalphabeta/CD19-depleted stem cell transplant. These receptors originate from a boy under three years old who had a stem cell transplant for Wiskott-Aldrich syndrome, so the T cells may come from the graft donor.

The rearrangement uses TRBV29-1 and TRBJ1-5; tentative D call: TRBD1 (6 bases). Germline CDR1 is SQVTM and CDR2 is ANQGSEA. V was trimmed by 2 bases and J by 4 bases, leaving 9 bases between them. CDR3 length: 13 residues. This CDR3 reads CSVETGRNQPQHF. In DNA form, the CDR3 reads TGCAGCGTTGAAACAGGGAGGAATCAGCCCCAGCATTTT.

The CDR3 protein is CASSQGLAGVGEQYF. As DNA, the CDR3 is TGTGCCAGCAGCCAAGGACTAGCGGGAGTCGGAGAGCAGTACTTC. This chain joins TRBV3-1 and TRBJ2-7; 12 nucleotides line up with TRBD2. V lost 1 base, J lost 7 bases, and 5 bases stayed unmatched. The CDR3 is 15 amino acids. Per germline, CDR1 LGHDT and CDR2 YNNKEL (reference sequence).

This clonotype was found a few times. The chain is built from TRBV7-9 and TRBJ2-2; D is perhaps TRBD2 (5 bases). CDR3 length: 15 residues. The germline V and J ends were trimmed by 3 bases and 1 base, with 9 bases remaining between them. CDR1 and CDR2 (germline): SEHNR, FQNEAQ (reference sequence). CDR3 nucleotide sequence: TGTGCCAGCAGCTTTCCGGGGAAGAACACCGGGGAGCTGTTTTTT. Encoded protein: CASSFPGKNTGELFF.

This clonotype was seen a handful of times. The V gene is TRBV10-3, the J gene TRBJ2-1; TRBD2 matches at 10 bases. This CDR3 has 14 amino acids. The junction had 7 bases not matched to a gene; V was cut back by 8 bases and J by 6 bases. Germline V gene lookup returns CDR1 ENHRY and CDR2 SYGVKD. The CDR3 is CAIALSGRANEQFF. The CDR3 nucleotides are TGTGCCATCGCCCTCAGCGGGAGGGCCAATGAGCAGTTCTTC.

This clonotype showed up just a few times. This chain joins TRBV3-1 and TRBJ1-6, with D possibly matching TRBD1 (6 bases). CDR1 is LGHDT, CDR2 YNNKEL, per germline (reference sequence). This CDR3 region has 16 residues. V was trimmed by 0 bases and J by 8 bases, leaving 14 bases between them. CDR3 coding DNA: TGTGCCAGCAGCCAAGACTACAGGGCGAACTATTCACCCCTCCACTTT. It codes for CASSQDYRANYSPLHF.

This chain connects TRBV10-3 to TRBJ2-7, with D possibly matching TRBD1 (7 bases). V lost 8 bases and J lost 4, with 15 bases in between. CDR1 and CDR2 (germline): ENHRY, SYGVKD. The CDR3 runs to 13 residues. CDR3 in amino acids: CAISATGRYEQYF. The CDR3 bases are TGTGCCATCTCCGCGACAGGGAGGTACGAGCAGTACTTC.

This chain uses TRBV10-1 with TRBJ2-2, with D maybe TRBD2 (6 bases). The V end was cut by 3 bases, the J end by 0 bases, with 8 bases between. CDR3 size: 15 residues. The germline gives CDR1 WNHNN, CDR2 SYGVQD (reference sequence). Here the CDR3 DNA reads TGCGCCAGCAGTGACGGGACTCCGAACACCGGGGAGCTGTTTTTT. Residues: CASSDGTPNTGELFF.

This clonotype has more than one count but fewer than ten. V is TRBV7-9 and J is TRBJ1-2; D not resolved. The CDR3 runs to 13 residues. CDR1 is SEHNR, CDR2 FQNEAQ, per germline (reference sequence). Trimming removed 3 bases from V and 8 bases from J, with 13 bases in between. CDR3 in DNA: TGTGCCAGCAGCTTCGTGGAGGACCTCGGCTACACCTTC. Its protein product is CASSFVEDLGYTF. Looking up the rest from reference TRBV7-9 and TRBJ1-2 gives the full variable domain: DTGVSQNPRHKITKRGQNVTFRCDPISEHNRLYWYRQTLGQGPEFLTYFQNEAQLEKSRLLSDRFSAERPKGSFSTLEIQRTEQGDSAMYLCASSFVEDLGYTFGSGTRLTVV.

This sequence joins TRBV7-2 and TRBJ2-5; TRBD2 matches 8 bases. Trimming at V came to 5 bases and at J to 4 bases, leaving 6 bases not matched to a gene. This CDR3 contains 14 residues. The germline gives CDR1 SGHTA, CDR2 FQGNSA. CDR3 DNA: TGTGCCAGCAGCCCGTCCGGGGGGGTAGAGACCCAGTACTTC. Its protein is CASSPSGGVETQYF.

This clonotype was observed many times. This chain joins TRBV10-3 and TRBJ2-1, with D perhaps matching TRBD1 (5 bases). Deletions cut 2 bases from V and 7 bases from J, with 9 bases between. Germline CDR1 and CDR2: ENHRY and SYGVKD. This CDR3 region has 13 residues. The CDR3 DNA is TGTGCCATCAGTGAGCTAAGACAGAATGAGCAGTTCTTC. Amino acid sequence: CAISELRQNEQFF.

This clonotype showed up just a few times. The V and J genes are TRBV12-3 or TRBV12-4 and TRBJ2-2; D possibly corresponds to TRBD1 (6 bases). Deletions cut 5 bases from V and 2 bases from J, with 12 bases between. This CDR3 has 15 amino acids. The CDR3 nucleotides are TGTGCCAGCAGTCACACAGGGTATAACACCGGGGAGCTGTTTTTT. Protein: CASSHTGYNTGELFF.

This clonotype was seen a handful of times. The gene calls are TRBV4-1 and TRBJ2-1; 15 bases map to TRBD2. CDR3 size: 21 residues. With 0 bases clipped from V and 1 base from J, the junction kept 10 bases outside the gene matches. Germline V gives CDR1 MGHRA, CDR2 YSYEKL. CDR3 coding DNA: TGCGCCAGCAGCCAAGAGATAAGGACTAGCGGGAGGGCCAGGTCCTACAATGAGCAGTTCTTC. Translation gives CASSQEIRTSGRARSYNEQFF.

This clonotype was counted between two and nine times. This CDR3 reads CASSPRPGLAADTQYF. CDR3 nucleotide sequence: TGTGCCAGCAGTCCGCGGCCGGGACTAGCGGCAGATACGCAGTATTTT. This rearrangement joins TRBV12-3 or TRBV12-4 to TRBJ2-3; 11 nucleotides align to TRBD2. Unmatched junction bases numbered 8, after V lost 5 bases and J lost 4 bases. The CDR3 covers 16 residues.

This clonotype was counted a few times. V and J are TRBV5-1 and TRBJ1-4; D uncertain. The CDR3 contains 13 residues. Germline CDR1 and CDR2: SGHRS and YFSETQ. The V end was cut by 4 bases, the J end by 5 bases, with 9 bases between. DNA of the CDR3: TGCGCCAGCAGCGTGGAGGCAAATGAAAAACTGTTTTTT. Translated: CASSVEANEKLFF.

V is TRBV29-1 and J is TRBJ2-3, with D possibly matching TRBD2 (5 bases). Trimming removed 4 bases at V and 0 bases at J, with 14 bases between. There are 15 residues in the CDR3. CDR1 and CDR2 from the germline V gene are SQVTM and ANQGSEA. The CDR3 loop reads CSVVGVRSSTDTQYF. CDR3 DNA: TGCAGCGTTGTGGGAGTCAGATCTAGCACAGATACGCAGTATTTT.

This clonotype was seen a few times. The chain couples TRBV11-3 to TRBJ2-1, with D unclear. The ends were cut back, 4 bases at V and 8 bases at J, with 15 bases in the middle. Germline-derived CDR1 and CDR2 are SGHNT and YENEEA. The length of the CDR3 is 14 residues. In DNA form, the CDR3 reads TGTGCCAGCAGCTCAACCTCTGGATCTGATGAGCAGTTCTTC. It specifies CASSSTSGSDEQFF.

This clonotype was found a few times. This sequence joins TRBV6-5 and TRBJ1-3; D might be TRBD1 (6 bases). CDR1 and CDR2 from the germline V gene are MNHEY and SVGAGI. The CDR3 consists of 17 residues. Trimming removed 2 bases from V and 3 bases from J, with 17 bases in between. CDR3 protein: CASSYALRGTVGNTIYF. In nucleotides, the CDR3 is TGTGCCAGCAGTTACGCCCTCAGGGGCACGGTTGGAAACACCATATATTTT.

The V and J genes are TRBV20-1 and TRBJ2-3; 9 bases fit TRBD2. V shed 6 bases, J shed 1 base, and the junction held 5 bases outside the gene matches. Per the germline V gene, CDR1 is DFQATT and CDR2 is SNEGSKA (reference sequence). This CDR3 contains 14 residues. In DNA, the CDR3 is TGCAGTGCCTCTAGCGGGAAGGGCACAGATACGCAGTATTTT. This encodes CSASSGKGTDTQYF.

The V and J genes are TRBV6-5 and TRBJ2-5; tentative D call: TRBD1 (6 bases). Trimming pared 2 bases from V and 5 bases from J, leaving 15 bases between. The CDR3 is 15 amino acids. The germline V gene has CDR1 MNHEY and CDR2 SVGAGI. The CDR3 reads CASSYATGTSETQYF. In DNA, the CDR3 is TGTGCCAGCAGTTACGCTACCGGGACATCGGAGACCCAGTACTTC.

The rearrangement joins TRBV6-2 or TRBV6-3 to TRBJ2-5; 8 bases match TRBD1. Germline assignment: CDR1 MNHEY and CDR2 SVGEGT. The length of the CDR3 is 14 residues. The V gene end was trimmed by 7 bases and the J gene end by 6 bases; junction bases not matched to a gene: 10. In DNA form, the CDR3 reads TGTGCCAGCACCCTCCAGGGGGCAGCAAAGACCCAGTACTTC. Translation gives CASTLQGAAKTQYF.

The V and J genes are TRBV5-1 and TRBJ2-1, with 14 bases matching TRBD2. The V gene end was trimmed by 0 bases and the J gene end by 6 bases; junction bases not matched to a gene: 2. Germline V gene data show CDR1 as SGHRS and CDR2 as YFSETQ. The CDR3 length is 16 residues. The CDR3 DNA sequence: TGCGCCAGCAGCTTGGCAGGGACTAGCGGGAGCAATGAGCAGTTCTTC. It encodes CASSLAGTSGSNEQFF.

The V and J genes are TRBV7-2 and TRBJ1-4; 7 positions match TRBD1. V shed 1 base, J shed 8 bases, and the junction held 4 bases outside the gene matches. Germline CDR1 SGHTA, CDR2 FQGNSA. The CDR3 is 14 residues long. The CDR3 is CASSLEGAWEKLFF. The CDR3 DNA sequence: TGTGCCAGCAGCTTAGAGGGGGCCTGGGAAAAACTGTTTTTT.

This clonotype was counted a few times. The chain recombines TRBV7-8 with TRBJ1-2, with 10 bases lining up with TRBD1. The V gene's germline CDR1 is SGHVS and CDR2 FQNEAQ. CDR3 length: 15 residues. The junction had 9 bases not matched to a gene; V was cut back by 5 bases and J by 6 bases. CDR3 sequence: CASSSRQGAGHGYTF. CDR3 sequence (DNA): TGTGCCAGCAGCAGTAGACAGGGGGCAGGGCATGGCTACACCTTC. The entire variable domain, with the rest obtained from reference TRBV7-8 and TRBJ1-2, is as follows: GAGVSQSPRYKVAKRGQDVALRCDPISGHVSLFWYQQALGQGPEFLTYFQNEAQLDKSGLPSDRFFAERPEGSVSTLKIQRTQQEDSAVYLCASSSRQGAGHGYTFGSGTRLTVV.

This clonotype was counted many times. V is TRBV18 and J is TRBJ2-3; 13 bases map to TRBD2. The length of the CDR3 is 18 residues. The trim removed 3 bases at V and 0 bases at J, leaving 6 bases unmatched. Germline loops: CDR1 KGHSH, CDR2 LQKENI. For the CDR3, the DNA is TGTGCCAGCTCACCGCGGACTAGCGGGGGAGCTAGCACAGATACGCAGTATTTT. It encodes CASSPRTSGGASTDTQYF.

Note on this clonotype: The junction departs from germline at one end; a sequencing error may be responsible. The chain couples TRBV28 to TRBJ2-7; the D gene is possibly TRBD1 (6 bases). This CDR3 has 14 amino acids. Germline lookup yields CDR1 MDHEN and CDR2 SYDVKM. The CDR3 reads CASSSFNRAYEEYF. CDR3 DNA: TGTGCCAGCAGCTCCTTCAACAGGGCCTACGAGGAGTACTTC.

The V gene is TRBV12-3 or TRBV12-4, the J gene TRBJ2-1; 8 bases align to TRBD2. With 7 bases clipped from V and 4 bases from J, the junction kept 9 bases outside the gene matches. CDR3 size: 15 residues. The CDR3 here is CASIKDSGGYNEQFF. CDR3 DNA: TGTGCCAGCATCAAGGACAGCGGGGGATACAATGAGCAGTTCTTC.

The sample holds many counts of this clonotype. The rearrangement uses TRBV4-1 and TRBJ2-1; D not resolved. V shed 1 base and J shed 11 bases, with 9 bases lying between them. The CDR3 contains 12 residues. Germline CDR1 and CDR2: MGHRA and YSYEKL. The CDR3 spells CASSQAYGQQFF. CDR3 DNA sequence: TGCGCCAGCAGCCAAGCTTACGGGCAGCAGTTCTTC.

The chain joins TRBV2 to TRBJ2-3, with D perhaps TRBD1 (6 bases). Between the trimmed V and J ends, which lost 7 bases and 3 bases, there was a span of 14 bases. Germline V CDR1 and CDR2: SNHLY, FYNNEI. This CDR3 has 14 amino acids. The CDR3 is CASTEGVGTDTQYF. Here the CDR3 DNA reads TGTGCCAGCACCGAGGGGGTCGGTACAGATACGCAGTATTTT. Filled out from reference TRBV2 and TRBJ2-3, the complete variable domain reads EPEVTQTPSHQVTQMGQEVILRCVPISNHLYFYWYRQILGQKVEFLVSFYNNEISEKSEIFDDQFSVERPDGSNFTLKIRSTKLEDSAMYFCASTEGVGTDTQYFGPGTRLTVL.

J is TRBJ2-1 and V is TRBV18, with 7 nucleotides matching TRBD1. Trimming removed 6 bases from V and 8 bases from J; junction bases left unmatched: 7. CDR3 length equals 13 residues. The germline CDR1 and CDR2 sequences are KGHSH and LQKENI. The CDR3 loop is CASSPDRADEQFF. The CDR3 region has the DNA TGTGCCAGCTCGCCCGACAGGGCTGATGAGCAGTTCTTC.

This clonotype has more than one count but fewer than ten. The chain is built from TRBV20-1 and TRBJ2-7; 7 bases are a match to TRBD2. Germline CDR1 is DFQATT and CDR2 is SNEGSKA (reference sequence). V shed 5 bases, J shed 2 bases, and the junction held 9 bases outside the gene matches. This CDR3 contains 14 residues. As DNA, the CDR3 is TGCAGTGCTCGCGGGAGTTGGTGGCCCTACGAGCAGTACTTC. Translated: CSARGSWWPYEQYF.